These T cell receptor beta chains were read from a single sample in a study of immune evolution from preneoplasia to lung adenocarcinoma. Data came from immunoSEQ multiplex PCR; TCRdb stores just in-frame clones and leaves some out. The data show thousands of clones, approximately 85% seen once. The source material was FFPE minimally invasive lung adenocarcinoma tissue. The receptors derive from a person aged 65 to 85 with lung adenocarcinoma. The conserved cysteine and the conserved F or W are not part of the CDR3 here. Each record gives: V gene, J gene, CDR3 protein.

TRBV28	TRBJ2-7	ASSLPLLGGTTYEQY
TRBV9	TRBJ2-3	ASSARAGGSDTQY
TRBV4-2	TRBJ1-2	ASSQGQDYGYT
TRBV11-2	TRBJ1-1	ASSLNLRNTEAF
TRBV7-8	TRBJ1-2	ASSGDGGNYGYT
TRBV29-1	TRBJ2-2	SFTGGRYTGELF
TRBV4-1	TRBJ1-2	ASSPAGILGKGYT
TRBV6-5	TRBJ1-1	ASSPTQGLAF
TRBV28	TRBJ1-4	ASSHGGASEKLF
TRBV28	TRBJ2-2	ASRALRGRHTGELF
TRBV11-2	TRBJ2-7	ASSLSGVSYEQY
TRBV7-9	TRBJ2-5	ASTTLRDRGMETQY
TRBV4-1	TRBJ1-2	ASSQDGTYGYT
TRBV19	TRBJ2-3	ASNSGETTDTQY
TRBV5-4	TRBJ2-2	ASSLVRGADTGELF
TRBV5-1	TRBJ2-5	ASSFTRVTETQY
TRBV7-7	TRBJ2-5	ASSLWTTETQY
TRBV7-8	TRBJ1-5	ASSLVDGQPQH
TRBV7-2	TRBJ1-2	ASSLVEGTGNYGYT
TRBV7-9	TRBJ2-3	ATRSGGGDTQY
TRBV11-1	TRBJ1-1	ASSLGGDTEAF
TRBV7-7	TRBJ2-3	ASSLTSSTDTQY
TRBV4-2	TRBJ2-7	ASSQDLGRGAGEQY
TRBV30	TRBJ1-5	AWRGDGSNQPQH
TRBV5-6	TRBJ2-3	ASSSKPTDTQY
TRBV18	TRBJ2-7	ASSSRTYEQY
TRBV29-1	TRBJ1-5	SVLGDSNQPQH
TRBV7-2	TRBJ1-2	ASNAPGQGNYGYT
TRBV28	TRBJ2-3	ASRLGTGDPTDTQY